This TCR beta chain was profiled in a study of vaccination effects on CD4 cells after COVID-19. Study observations and caveats: In vaccinees who were healthy, merely 1 out of 255 vaccine-induced clones cross-reacted with common cold coronaviruses.

CDR1 is MGHDK and CDR2 is SYGVNS in the germline V gene. The CDR3 has 16 residues. The V and J ends lost 4 bases and 4 bases, in that order; junction bases with no gene match: 8. After expansion with viral peptide pools in the ViraFEST assay, antigen-specific CD4+ T cells were sequenced. Subsequent to roughly 9 days of culture, CD4+ T cells were isolated. All participants had two doses of either the BNT162b2 or mRNA-1273 vaccine. A few million PBMC were placed in each well, which was supplemented with approximately 9.2 IU/ml IL-2 and about 10 ug/ml peptides. IL-2 medium was substituted for half the medium on days 3 and 7. Notes on this clone: Its antigen is undetermined.

Clones were read by immunoSEQ multiplex PCR, and TCRdb kept only the in-frame ones, dropping some. The repertoire consists of approximately 28,000 clones, with 74% occurring once and the leading ten covering about 14%. Sequences were derived from CD4+ T cells from PBMCs cultured with HCoV-229E spike peptides, sampled after COVID-19 vaccination. This sequence was found in a human donor who received a COVID-19 vaccine. The chain uses TRBV25-1 and TRBJ2-7; 12 nucleotides match TRBD1. CDR3 amino acids: CASSAPPGQGAYEQYF. The CDR3 nucleotides read TGTGCCAGCAGTGCCCCACCGGGACAGGGGGCTTACGAGCAGTACTTC.